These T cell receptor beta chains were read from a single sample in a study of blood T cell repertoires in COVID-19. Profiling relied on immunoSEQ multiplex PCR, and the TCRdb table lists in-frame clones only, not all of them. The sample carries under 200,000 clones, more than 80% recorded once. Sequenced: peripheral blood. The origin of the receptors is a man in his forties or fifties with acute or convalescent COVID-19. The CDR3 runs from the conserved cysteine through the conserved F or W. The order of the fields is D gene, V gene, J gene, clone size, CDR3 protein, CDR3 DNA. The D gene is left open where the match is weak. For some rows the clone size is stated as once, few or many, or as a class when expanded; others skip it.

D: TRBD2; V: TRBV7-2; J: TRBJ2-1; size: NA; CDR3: CASSTPGLAGGSYNEQFF; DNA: TGTGCCAGCAGCACCCCGGGACTAGCGGGGGGGTCCTACAATGAGCAGTTCTTC
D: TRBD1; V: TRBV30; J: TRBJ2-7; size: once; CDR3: CAWRSPGQGAGEQYF; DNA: TGTGCCTGGAGATCCCCGGGACAGGGGGCGGGGGAGCAGTACTTC
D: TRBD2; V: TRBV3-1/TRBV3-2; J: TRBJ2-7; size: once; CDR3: CASSQVFSGSYEQYF; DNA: TGTGCCAGCAGCCAAGTATTCAGCGGGAGCTACGAGCAGTACTTC
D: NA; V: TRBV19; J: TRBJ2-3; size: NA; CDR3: CASSMLAGTDTQYF; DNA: TGTGCCAGTAGTATGCTGGCGGGCACAGATACGCAGTATTTT
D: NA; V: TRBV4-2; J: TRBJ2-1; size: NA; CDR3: CASSHLGGGSISSYNEQFF; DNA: TGTGCCAGCAGCCACTTGGGGGGCGGGAGTATAAGCTCCTACAATGAGCAGTTCTTC
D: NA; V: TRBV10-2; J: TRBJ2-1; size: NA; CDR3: CASSATNYNEQLF; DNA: TGCGCCAGCAGTGCGACAAATTACAATGAGCAGCTCTTC
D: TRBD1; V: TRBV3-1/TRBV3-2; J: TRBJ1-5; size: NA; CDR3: CASSLGQGYQPQHF; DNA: TGTGCCAGCAGCCTCGGACAGGGCTATCAGCCCCAGCATTTT
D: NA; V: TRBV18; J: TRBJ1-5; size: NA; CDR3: CASSAYSNQPQHF; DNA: TGTGCCAGCTCTGCCTATAGCAATCAGCCCCAGCATTTT
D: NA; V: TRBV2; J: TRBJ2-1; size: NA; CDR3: CASRRYNEQFF; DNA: TGTGCCAGCAGGCGGTACAATGAGCAGTTCTTC
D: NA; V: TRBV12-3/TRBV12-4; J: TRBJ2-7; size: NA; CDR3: CASTVGGAYEQYF; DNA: TGTGCCAGCACCGTGGGTGGAGCCTACGAGCAGTACTTC
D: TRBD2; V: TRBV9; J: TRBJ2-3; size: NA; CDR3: CASSAQSGRAYDTQYF; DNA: TGTGCCAGCAGCGCACAAAGCGGGAGGGCCTATGATACGCAGTATTTT
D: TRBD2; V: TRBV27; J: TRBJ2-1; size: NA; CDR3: CASSEGLAGYNEQFF; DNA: TGTGCCAGCAGTGAGGGACTAGCGGGGTACAATGAGCAGTTCTTC
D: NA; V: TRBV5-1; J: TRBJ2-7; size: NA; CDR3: CASRLALSYEQYF; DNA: TGCGCCAGCAGACTAGCCCTCTCCTACGAGCAGTACTTC
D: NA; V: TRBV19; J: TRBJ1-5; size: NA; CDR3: CASSEERGGSNQPQHF; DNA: TGTGCCAGTAGTGAGGAGAGAGGGGGAAGCAATCAGCCCCAGCATTTT
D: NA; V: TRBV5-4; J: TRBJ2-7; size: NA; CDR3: CASSLAFHGEQYF; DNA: TGTGCCAGCAGCTTGGCCTTCCACGGCGAGCAGTACTTC
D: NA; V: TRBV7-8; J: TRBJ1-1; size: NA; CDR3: CASRQGRGNTEAFF; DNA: TGTGCCAGCAGACAAGGACGGGGGAACACTGAAGCTTTCTTT
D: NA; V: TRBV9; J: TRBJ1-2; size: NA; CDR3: CASSVQGRENYGYTF; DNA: TGTGCCAGCAGCGTCCAAGGAAGGGAGAACTATGGCTACACCTTC
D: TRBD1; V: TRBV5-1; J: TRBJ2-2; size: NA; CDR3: CASSFLLSGTGSTGELFF; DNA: TGCGCCAGCAGCTTCCTACTGTCCGGGACAGGGTCCACCGGGGAGCTGTTTTTT
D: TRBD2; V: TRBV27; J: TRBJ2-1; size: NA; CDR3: CASSPGVAGYNEQFF; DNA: TGTGCCAGCAGCCCCGGGGTAGCGGGATACAATGAGCAGTTCTTC
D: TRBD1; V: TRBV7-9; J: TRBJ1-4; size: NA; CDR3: CASSPGQGARGEKLFF; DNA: TGTGCCAGCAGCCCGGGACAGGGGGCAAGGGGTGAAAAACTGTTTTTT
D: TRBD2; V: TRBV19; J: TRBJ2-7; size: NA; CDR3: CASSLAGGPYEQYF; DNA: TGTGCCAGTAGTTTAGCGGGAGGGCCTTACGAGCAGTACTTC
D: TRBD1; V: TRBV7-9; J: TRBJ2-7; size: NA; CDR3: CASSPPDRSSYEQYF; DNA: TGTGCCAGCAGCCCCCCGGACAGGAGCTCCTACGAGCAGTACTTC
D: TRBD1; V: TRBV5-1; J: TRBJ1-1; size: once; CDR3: CASSLPRQGAEAFF; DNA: TGCGCCAGCAGCTTGCCCAGACAGGGTGCTGAAGCTTTCTTT
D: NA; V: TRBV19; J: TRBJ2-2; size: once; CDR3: CASRPGGLAGELFF; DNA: TGTGCCAGTAGACCTGGGGGACTCGCCGGGGAGCTGTTTTTT
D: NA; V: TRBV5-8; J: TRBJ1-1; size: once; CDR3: CASSLDSYTEAFF; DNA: TGTGCCAGCAGCCTGGACAGCTACACTGAAGCTTTCTTT
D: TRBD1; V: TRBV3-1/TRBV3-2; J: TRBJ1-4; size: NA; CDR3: CASSQDTGQVVETNEKLFF; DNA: TGTGCCAGCAGCCAAGATACGGGACAGGTGGTGGAAACTAATGAAAAACTGTTTTTT